Sequencing of this T cell receptor beta chain was carried out in a study of human T cells and chemical hapten exposure. TCRdb redid the calling of the RACE reads with MiXCR, one entry per CDR3 protein. Among roughly 100,000 distinct CDR3 sequences listed, nearly 10% were seen once. This clonotype occurred many times. Time point reported: pre-sensitization, week 0. The treatment: therapeutic diphenylcyclopropenone sensitization with weekly scalp DPC. In germline, CDR1 is SGHTA, CDR2 FQGNSA. CDR3 size: 12 residues. V was clipped by 3 bases and J by 2 bases, with 5 bases between them. The sample was whole blood, taken in connection with sensitization to the hapten diphenylcyclopropenone (DPC). The chain couples TRBV7-2 to TRBJ2-7, with D unresolved. This receptor was obtained from a middle-aged woman with alopecia areata. Some clones in this sample may be carry-over from other donors' samples. CDR3 sequence reads: CASSLTPYEQYF. CDR3 bases: TGTGCCAGCAGCTTGACTCCCTACGAGCAGTACTTC.